This T cell receptor (beta chain) was sequenced during a study of shared clonotypes between healthy human individuals. Sequencing was performed with immunoSEQ multiplex PCR; in TCRdb, only in-frame clones are kept and a portion is missing. In the table there are approximately 1,500,000 clones, 95% to 99% of which are singletons. V was pared by 8 bases and J by 3 bases, with 16 bases between. The length of the CDR3 is 15 residues. The germline V gene has CDR1 MNHNS and CDR2 SASEGT. The clonotype was recovered from a man aged 25 to 45 in good health. Material: naive CD4+ T cells sorted from blood. Indicated subset: CD45RA+ positively selected. The chain links TRBV6-1 to TRBJ1-4; unclear D gene. The CDR3 DNA sequence: TGTGCCAGCCAACCTCTGGGTGCGGCTAATGAAAAACTGTTTTTT. Protein product: CASQPLGAANEKLFF.